This TCR beta chain originates from a study of CD8 T cells in Susac syndrome (dated by TCRdb to between 2018 and 2021). Concerning the study at large: Repertoire sequencing was used to test whether CD8+ T cell activation and differentiation in Susac syndrome was antigen driven.

V is reduced by 5 bases and J by 2 bases, leaving a spacing of 15 bases between them. From its cysteine to its phenylalanine, the CDR3 spans 15 amino acids. Just CDR3 DNA is preserved here, 45 bases in frame from base 1. The germline V gene (reference sequence) provides CDR1 LNHDA and CDR2 SQIVND. RNA was extracted using the RNeasy kit, and roughly 0.45 to 1 microgram was reverse transcribed with random hexamers. The immunoSEQ multiplex PCR assay, which covers 54 Vbeta and 13 Jbeta segments, was used to amplify TCR beta CDR3 regions. To correct PCR amplification bias, a synthetic template baseline was used for both primer optimization and computational correction. The original pipeline was this. Reads were annotated to V, D and J genes according to IMGT and were analyzed with immunoSEQ Analyzer, with only productive sequences retained. Clonality was calculated as one minus the Shannon entropy normalized by log2 of the number of productive unique sequences. Public and private clones were assessed among the 100 most prevalent clones of each patient and control. Susac-specific clones were defined as absent from healthy and MS cohorts, some 1,000 published viral clones and other ImmuneACCESS disease sequences. The public sequencing data were trimmed at Q25 with fastp and processed into clonotypes with MiXCR by TCRdb, which kept only in-frame beta chains. Here each entry gathers all rows of one CDR3 protein and keeps the most common genes and DNA. These V and J calls originate from TCRdb's pipeline instead of the authors' own analysis. This sample is represented by about 200,000 distinct CDR3 sequences; roughly 94% of them were singletons. The top ten clones comprise less than 0.11% of the sample.

General study outcomes and caveats: The study acknowledged that relatively few individuals were included in the TCR sequencing and HLA analysis.

In regard to this clonotype: What this receptor recognizes is not known. Per-base qualities were not stored, and no clone one base away is much larger.

Peripheral blood CD8+ and CD4+ T cells from healthy donors, Susac syndrome patients and multiple sclerosis patients were profiled using high-throughput TCR beta sequencing. The healthy donors served as controls matched for age and sex. Bulk CD8+ and CD4+ T cells were purified by magnetic negative isolation, whereas CD8+ TEMRA cells were enriched by FACS. Blood was collected in EDTA tubes and processed within 24 hours, with PBMCs isolated through density gradient centrifugation. PBMCs intended for TCR sequencing were cryopreserved in liquid nitrogen and thawed later in a water bath at 37 degrees C. Purity of sorted or isolated CD4+, CD8+ and CD8+ TEMRA cells was at least 90%.

The chain couples TRBV19 to TRBJ2-5, with TRBD1 perhaps the D gene, on 8 matching bases. This clonotype was sampled from a human donor in good health. Sample: CD4+ T cells from PBMCs. This receptor has the CDR3 CASSADRGLQETQYF. The DNA is as follows: TGTGCCAGTAGTGCCGACAGGGGACTACAAGAGACCCAGTACTTC.